A single sample is the source of the 4 T cell receptor beta chains below, sequenced in a study of read filtering for tumor transcriptome and immune sequencing. The library was built from 400 to 500 ng RNA with molecular barcoded adaptors for alpha/delta and beta/gamma chains. One entry per CDR3 protein, called by TCRdb with MiXCR from the reads. The top ten hold under 15% of the sample, which has 75,000 to 90,000 distinct CDR3 sequences, 10% to 15% seen once. Source material: a population of CD138-negative cells sorted from bone marrow. All receptors come from a donor at least 40 years old with multiple myeloma.

This clonotype appeared many times. The CDR3 loop is CASSLDGTTYNEQFF. The CDR3 DNA is TGTGCCAGCAGCTTAGACGGGACCACCTACAATGAGCAGTTCTTC. This sequence joins TRBV7-9 and TRBJ2-1; D may match TRBD1 or TRBD2 (5 bases each). Germline CDR1 is SEHNR and CDR2 is FQNEAQ (reference sequence). Between the trimmed V and J ends, which lost 1 base and 2 bases, there was a span of 9 bases. This CDR3 has 15 residues.

The V and J genes are TRBV6-6 and TRBJ2-3; no clear D. CDR1 and CDR2 from the germline V gene are MNHNY and SVGAGI (reference sequence). V was pared by 1 base and J by 3 bases, with 14 bases between. The CDR3 is 16 amino acids. DNA of the CDR3: TGTGCCAGCAGTTACTTTGGCACAGAACCTACAGATACGCAGTATTTT. It is translated as CASSYFGTEPTDTQYF.

The sample holds many counts of this clonotype. The chain combines TRBV6-5 with TRBJ2-3; TRBD2 is a possible D gene (6 bases). The V end lost 5 bases, the J end lost 0 bases, and 9 bases lay between the germline ends. The CDR3 length is 14 residues. Germline V gene lookup returns CDR1 MNHEY and CDR2 SVGAGI. For the CDR3, the DNA is TGTGCCAGCAGTGCCGGGACTAGCACAGATACGCAGTATTTT. It is translated as CASSAGTSTDTQYF.

This clonotype has just a few counts. A much larger clonotype is one base distant, so this may be a read error. This sequence joins TRBV29-1 and TRBJ1-1; D not certain. This CDR3 is built from 12 residues. Per germline, CDR1 SQVTM and CDR2 ANQGSEA. V lost 7 bases to trimming and J lost 0 bases, with 9 bases between them. The CDR3 loop reads CSARDLNTEAFF. Here the CDR3 DNA reads TGCAGCGCCCGGGATTTGAACACTGAAGCTTTCTTT.